The clone carrying this T cell receptor beta chain was observed a single time. Its antigen is undetermined. Germline V gene sequence: CDR1 SGHNT, CDR2 YYREEE (reference sequence). Trimming cost V 4 bases and J 5 bases, with 18 bases left between them. The CDR3 covers 15 residues. Measured with immunoSEQ multiplex PCR; TCRdb has only the in-frame clones, and not every one. The sample has some 2.1 million clones, just under 95% seen once; the top ten hold about 1.7%. The data are from a study of shared clonotypes between healthy human individuals. At the level of the study: Every donor yielded three CD4 naive, three CD4 memory, two CD8 naive and one CD8 memory plate.

Whole-study results and caveats: On the whole, naive subsets had larger estimated richness than memory subsets had.

Naive CD8 cells were CD45RO-negative, positively selected for CCR7, excluding terminally differentiated effector memory CD45RA+ cells. The chain couples TRBV5-4 to TRBJ1-2, with unresolved D. Input material: naive CD8+ T cells from PBMCs. This TCR came from a man aged 18 to 30 in good health. Some clones in this sample may be carry-over from other donors' samples. As DNA, the CDR3 is TGTGCCAGCAGCCTATTCCAAGCATTGTCGTATGGCTACACCTTC. It is translated as CASSLFQALSYGYTF.